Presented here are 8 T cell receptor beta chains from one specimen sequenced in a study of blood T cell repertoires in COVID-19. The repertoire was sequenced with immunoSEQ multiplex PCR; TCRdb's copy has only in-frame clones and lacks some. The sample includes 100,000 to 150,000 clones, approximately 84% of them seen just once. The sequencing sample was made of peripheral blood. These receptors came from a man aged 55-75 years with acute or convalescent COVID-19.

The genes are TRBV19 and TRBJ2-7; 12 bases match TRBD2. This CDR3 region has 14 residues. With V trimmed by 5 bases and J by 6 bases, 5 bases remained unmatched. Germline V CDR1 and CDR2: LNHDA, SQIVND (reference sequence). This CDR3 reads CASSFGLAGSEQYF. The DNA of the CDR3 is TGTGCCAGTAGTTTTGGACTAGCGGGATCCGAGCAGTACTTC. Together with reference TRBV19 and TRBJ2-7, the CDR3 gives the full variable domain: DGGITQSPKYLFRKEGQNVTLSCEQNLNHDAMYWYRQDPGQGLRLIYYSQIVNDFQKGDIAEGYSVSREKKESFPLTVTSAQKNPTAFYLCASSFGLAGSEQYFGPGTRLTVT.

CDR3 bases: TGCGCCAGCAGCTTGGCCTTTGACACAGGGGGAAGCACAGATACGCAGTATTTT. Amino acid sequence: CASSLAFDTGGSTDTQYF. The chain couples TRBV5-1 to TRBJ2-3; TRBD1 agrees at 8 bases. Germline V gene data show CDR1 as SGHRS and CDR2 as YFSETQ. J was trimmed by 0 bases and V by 0 bases; bases with no gene match: 9. CDR3 length: 18 amino acids. Filled out from reference TRBV5-1 and TRBJ2-3, the complete variable domain reads KAGVTQTPRYLIKTRGQQVTLSCSPISGHRSVSWYQQTPGQGLQFLFEYFSETQRNKGNFPGRFSGRQFSNSRSEMNVSTLELGDSALYLCASSLAFDTGGSTDTQYFGPGTRLTVL.

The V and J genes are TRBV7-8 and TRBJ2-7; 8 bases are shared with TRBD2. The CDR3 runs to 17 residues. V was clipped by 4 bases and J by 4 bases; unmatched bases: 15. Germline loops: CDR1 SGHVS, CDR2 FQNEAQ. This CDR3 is CASSSPRVYGRAYEQYF. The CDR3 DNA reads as TGTGCCAGCAGCTCGCCCCGGGTGTACGGGAGGGCATACGAGCAGTACTTC.

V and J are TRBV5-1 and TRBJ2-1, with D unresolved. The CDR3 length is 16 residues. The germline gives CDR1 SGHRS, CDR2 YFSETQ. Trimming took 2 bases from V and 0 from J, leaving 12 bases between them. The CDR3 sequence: CASSFAGSFSYNEQFF. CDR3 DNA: TGCGCCAGCAGCTTTGCCGGGTCATTCTCCTACAATGAGCAGTTCTTC.

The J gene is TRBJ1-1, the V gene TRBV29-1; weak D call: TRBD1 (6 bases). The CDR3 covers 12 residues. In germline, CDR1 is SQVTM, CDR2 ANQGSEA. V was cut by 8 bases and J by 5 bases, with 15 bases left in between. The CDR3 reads CSTGGGGTEAFF. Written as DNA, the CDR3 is TGCAGCACGGGCGGGGGCGGAACTGAAGCTTTCTTT.

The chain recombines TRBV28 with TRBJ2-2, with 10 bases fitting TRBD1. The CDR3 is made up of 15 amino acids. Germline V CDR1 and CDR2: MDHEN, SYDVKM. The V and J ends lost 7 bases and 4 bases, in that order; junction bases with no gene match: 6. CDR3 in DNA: TGTGCCAGCATGCCCGGGACAGGGGTCACCGGGGAGCTGTTTTTT. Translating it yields CASMPGTGVTGELFF.

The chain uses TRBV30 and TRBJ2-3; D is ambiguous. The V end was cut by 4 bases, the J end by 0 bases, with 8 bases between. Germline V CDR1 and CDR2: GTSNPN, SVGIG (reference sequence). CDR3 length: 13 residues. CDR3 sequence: CAWTDLSTDTQYF. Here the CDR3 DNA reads TGTGCCTGGACTGACTTGAGCACAGATACGCAGTATTTT.

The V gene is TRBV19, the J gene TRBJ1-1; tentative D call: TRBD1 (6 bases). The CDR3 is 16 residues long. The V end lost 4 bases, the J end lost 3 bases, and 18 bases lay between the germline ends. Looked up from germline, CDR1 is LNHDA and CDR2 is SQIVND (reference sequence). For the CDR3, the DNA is TGTGCCAGTAGTACCAACAGGGTGGGGAGGGACACTGAAGCTTTCTTT. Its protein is CASSTNRVGRDTEAFF. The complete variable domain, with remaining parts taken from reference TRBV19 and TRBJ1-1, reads DGGITQSPKYLFRKEGQNVTLSCEQNLNHDAMYWYRQDPGQGLRLIYYSQIVNDFQKGDIAEGYSVSREKKESFPLTVTSAQKNPTAFYLCASSTNRVGRDTEAFFGQGTRLTVV.